This TCR beta chain derives from a study of beta chain features in type 1 diabetes. General observations from the study: At VDJ recombination sites, type 1 diabetes patients had fewer insertions and more deleted nucleotides. Moderate but significant shortening of TCRB CDR3s was recorded in all four CD4+ subsets from Type 1 diabetes patients. It was possible that PCR favored shorter templates, equally so in patients and controls. In the patient group, naive, central memory and Treg TCRB repertoires seemed more alike than in the healthy donor group.

Sorting based on CD45RO/CCR7/CD25/CD127/CD95/CD27 separated CD4+ naive, central memory, regulatory and stem cell-like memory cells. Germline V CDR1 and CDR2: SGHDN, FVKESK. The V end lost 4 bases, the J end lost 6 bases, and 18 bases lay between the germline ends. This CDR3 has 15 amino acids. Reverse transcribing all isolated RNA meant expressed TCRB transcripts were sequenced. Sequencing used immunoSEQ multiplex PCR; TCRdb keeps in-frame clones, though not all of them. The sample includes a few hundred thousand clones, over 9.5% of them seen just once. Points on this clone: Its cognate antigen is unknown.

The sample was naive CD4+ T cells from blood. This clonotype was sampled from a young woman with type 1 diabetes. V usage is TRBV14 and J usage is TRBJ1-1; a weak D match, TRBD1 (5 bases). Here the CDR3 DNA reads TGTGCCAGCAGCCCCGGGGGAGGGTATCTTTCTGAAGCTTTCTTT. It codes for CASSPGGGYLSEAFF.